This entry is about one TCR beta chain. As yet, its antigen is unknown. The table came from immunoSEQ multiplex PCR; TCRdb's copy has only in-frame clones and leaves some out. The table has 30,000 or so clones, roughly 86% seen once. This CDR3 is 17 amino acids long. J was trimmed by 2 bases and V by 6 bases; bases with no gene match: 14. The germline gives CDR1 SGHKS, CDR2 YYEKEE (reference sequence). The sample originates from a study of T cells in localized non-small cell lung cancer. Study-level points and caveats: Researchers found a median around 57 of the top 100 tumor clones in adjacent lung. Those with higher blood T cell density had longer overall survival. The study found T cell clonality highest in uninvolved adjacent lung, above tumor.

The TCR comes from a woman aged 40-75 years with stage III lung adenocarcinoma. Sequences were derived from peripheral blood mononuclear cells, sampled before any cancer treatment. The V call is TRBV5-5, the J call TRBJ1-5, with 7 positions matching TRBD1. The CDR3 is CASTLGVGGAGNQPQHF. The CDR3 region has the DNA TGTGCCAGCACCCTGGGGGTAGGGGGCGCGGGCAATCAGCCCCAGCATTTT.